This T cell receptor beta chain was recovered during a study of blood T cells in healthy people across ages. From germline, CDR1 is DFQATT and CDR2 SNEGSKA (reference sequence). The CDR3 has 14 amino acids. Sample-barcoded 5' priming and a J-beta primer mix drove a second PCR of roughly 6 to 12 cycles. Via MiXCR, TCRdb re-called the 5' RACE reads, giving one row per CDR3 protein. The table lists some 1.8 million distinct CDR3 sequences, about 39% of them singletons, with about 21% in the top ten. This chain uses TRBV20-1 with TRBJ2-4, with 10 bases that match TRBD2. The J call may be wrong; the DNA end is better matched by TRBJ2-7. Sequenced sample: blood. The TCR sequence derives from a human donor in good health. CDR3 residues: CSAAPGLATYEQYF. The CDR3 bases are TGCAGTGCGGCCCCGGGACTAGCGACATACGAGCAGTACTTC.